The entry below gives a single T cell receptor beta chain sequence along with its context. The sample comes from a study of control samples from healthy donors and cancer patients. Produced via immunoSEQ multiplex PCR; TCRdb's table is partial and in-frame only. Seen here are some 120,000 clones, about 94% observed once, and the top ten hold around 3.6%. Per the germline V gene, CDR1 is SGHTA and CDR2 is FQGTGA. V lost 5 bases and J 1 base, leaving 8 bases between the germline ends. The CDR3 runs 13 residues. The chain combines TRBV7-3 with TRBJ1-1; weak D call: TRBD1 (6 bases). The sequence came from a man in his thirties or forties in good health. The material sequenced was blood. The CDR3, as DNA: TGTGCCAGCAGCCAGGGGTCGAACACTGAAGCTTTCTTT. Its translation is CASSQGSNTEAFF.